The clone carrying this T cell receptor (beta chain) came up many times. The data were obtained in a study of T cells in Graves' hyperthyroidism and ophthalmopathy. Study-wide context: At initial diagnosis, before any treatment had begun, peripheral blood was obtained.

TCR beta CDR3 sequences were amplified from RNA transcripts. During a first-round RT-PCR of the TCR CDR3, the HTBI primer set was used. A single record per CDR3 protein comes from TCRdb applying MiXCR to the multiplex PCR reads. This sample has about 600,000 distinct CDR3 sequences, with roughly 15% found just once. Patients with ophthalmopathy all had a Clinical Activity Score of at least 3, a NOSPECS grade of at least 4 and duration under 3 months. The clonotype comes from a woman aged 40 to 55 with Graves' ophthalmopathy. Sequencing was carried out using blood.

The CDR3 loop reads CASSHGPTAEQYF. CDR3 in DNA: TGTGCCAGCAGTCACGGACCTACAGCCGAGCAGTACTTC. This chain uses TRBV28 with TRBJ2-7; D is undetermined. Germline-derived CDR1 and CDR2 are MDHEN and SYDVKM. The CDR3 has 13 amino acids. V lost 5 bases to trimming and J lost 6 bases, with 14 bases between them.